A single sample is the source of the 28 T cell receptor beta chains below, sequenced in a study of T-cell reconstitution after alpha-beta-depleted transplantation in children. Unique molecular identifiers were used to barcode this TCRbeta library. Via MiXCR, TCRdb re-called the PCR reads, giving one row per CDR3 protein. Of 190,000 or so distinct CDR3 sequences listed, 6.3% are singletons. Here the sequenced sample was PBMCs, taken before TCRalphabeta/CD19-depleted stem cell transplant. Receptors originate from a girl less than two years old with combined immunodeficiency, due to receive a stem cell transplant.

The table lists this clonotype with many counts. The V call is TRBV11-2, the J call TRBJ2-5; no clear D. Germline V lookup: CDR1 SGHAT, CDR2 FQNNGV. V was pared by 5 bases and J by 0 bases, with 10 bases between. CDR3 size: 14 residues. CDR3 nucleotides: TGTGCCAGCAGCACCCAGGTTTACCAAGAGACCCAGTACTTC. Its protein product is CASSTQVYQETQYF.

This clonotype was recorded many times. The genes are TRBV7-9 and TRBJ2-1; D not certain. The CDR3 runs to 11 residues. Per the germline V gene, CDR1 is SEHNR and CDR2 is FQNEAQ (reference sequence). Trimming removed 5 bases at V and 9 bases at J, with 8 bases between. CDR3 DNA: TGTGCCAGCAGCCCTGGTAGTGAGCAGTTCTTC. Protein product: CASSPGSEQFF.

This clonotype was counted ten times or more. V is TRBV12-3 or TRBV12-4 and J is TRBJ2-2, with TRBD2 as a possible D gene (5 bases). This CDR3 is built from 12 residues. The V end was cut by 6 bases, the J end by 4 bases, with 6 bases between. The CDR3 loop reads CASRGSTGELFF. The DNA for the CDR3 is TGTGCCAGCAGGGGGAGCACCGGGGAGCTGTTTTTT.

The gene calls are TRBV29-1 and TRBJ2-7, with 7 positions matching TRBD1. Germline loops: CDR1 SQVTM, CDR2 ANQGSEA. CDR3 length equals 12 residues. Trimming took 7 bases from V and 4 from J; bases not matched to a gene: 7. CDR3 residues: CSGAQGMYEQYF. CDR3 nucleotides: TGCAGCGGGGCACAGGGGATGTACGAGCAGTACTTC.

The sample holds many counts of this clonotype. The rearrangement joins TRBV5-1 to TRBJ2-5; TRBD2 matches 11 bases. CDR1 is SGHRS, CDR2 YFSETQ, per germline. CDR3 length equals 15 residues. V lost 4 bases, J lost 3 bases, and 5 bases stayed unmatched. Here the CDR3 reads CASSVPGLAEETQYF. CDR3 in DNA: TGCGCCAGCAGCGTTCCGGGACTAGCGGAAGAGACCCAGTACTTC.

This clonotype was recorded many times. The chain recombines TRBV20-1 with TRBJ2-5; D ambiguous. The germline CDR1 and CDR2 sequences are DFQATT and SNEGSKA (reference sequence). The CDR3 has 10 residues. V was shortened by 6 bases and J by 3 bases, with 5 bases between the two germline ends. Here the CDR3 reads CSAYEETQYF. CDR3 nucleotide sequence: TGCAGTGCCTACGAAGAGACCCAGTACTTC.

The CDR3 coding sequence is TGCAGTGCTAGAGTTCCAGCCCAAGAGACCCAGTACTTC. Encoded protein: CSARVPAQETQYF. V is TRBV20-1 and J is TRBJ2-5, with D unresolved. The V and J ends lost 1 base and 1 base respectively, with 7 bases between them. Germline V gene data show CDR1 as DFQATT and CDR2 as SNEGSKA (reference sequence). This CDR3 has 13 amino acids.

This chain connects TRBV12-3 or TRBV12-4 to TRBJ1-5; D gene ambiguous. V lost 5 bases and J 0 bases, leaving 23 bases between the germline ends. This CDR3 is 19 amino acids long. The CDR3 DNA sequence: TGTGCCAGCAGTCCCACCGACGCCGTTTTCACCTATAGCAATCAGCCCCAGCATTTT. It translates to CASSPTDAVFTYSNQPQHF.

This clonotype was observed at least ten times. The chain uses TRBV21-1 and TRBJ2-7. TRBV21-1 is reported as a pseudogene. CDR3 length: 10 amino acids. CDR3 sequence: CASSWEEQYF. CDR3 coding DNA: TGTGCCAGCAGCTGGGAAGAGCAGTACTTC.

This clonotype was seen at least ten times. The chain employs TRBV9 and TRBJ2-1; TRBD2 aligns across 8 bases. Losses at the gene ends were 4 bases for V and 3 bases for J; bases not matched to a gene: 9. The CDR3 sequence is 16 residues long. Per the germline V gene, CDR1 is SGDLS and CDR2 is YYNGEE. Written as DNA, the CDR3 is TGTGCCAGCAGCTCCTCAGCGGGGGACCTCTACAATGAGCAGTTCTTC. As protein: CASSSSAGDLYNEQFF.

In its sample, this clonotype was seen many times. The V gene is TRBV4-2, the J gene TRBJ2-1; 11 bases fit TRBD2. The CDR3 has 17 amino acids. Germline-derived CDR1 and CDR2 are LGHNA and YNFKEQ. J lost 9 bases, V lost 0 bases, and 10 bases had no gene match. This chain's CDR3 is CASSQDLSSGRNGEQFF. CDR3 nucleotides: TGTGCCAGCAGCCAAGATTTGTCTAGCGGGAGGAACGGTGAGCAGTTCTTC.

The table lists this clonotype with many counts. The rearrangement joins TRBV24-1 to TRBJ2-1; 11 positions agree with TRBD2. The V gene end was trimmed by 7 bases and the J gene end by 6 bases; junction bases not matched to a gene: 1. The CDR3 extends over 13 amino acids. CDR1 KGHDR and CDR2 SFDVKD come from the germline V gene. Written as DNA, the CDR3 is TGTGCCACCAGAGGACTAGCGGGCAATGAGCAGTTCTTC. Its translation: CATRGLAGNEQFF.

This clonotype was recorded many times. The chain links TRBV29-1 to TRBJ2-1, with a possible D match to TRBD1 (6 bases). The CDR3 extends over 16 amino acids. Trimming took 0 bases from V and 0 from J, leaving 12 bases between them. Germline CDR1 reads SQVTM; CDR2 reads ANQGSEA. CDR3 in amino acids: CSVEDSTGSSYNEQFF. The CDR3, as DNA: TGCAGCGTTGAAGACTCAACAGGGAGCTCCTACAATGAGCAGTTCTTC.

This clonotype was seen many times. The J gene is TRBJ1-2, the V gene TRBV5-1; TRBD1 aligns across 9 bases. The CDR3 length is 15 residues. Trimming at V came to 1 base and at J to 3 bases, leaving 4 bases not matched to a gene. The germline gives CDR1 SGHRS, CDR2 YFSETQ. CDR3 region: CASSLRGQGDYGYTF. CDR3 in DNA: TGCGCCAGCAGCTTGCGGGGACAGGGCGACTATGGCTACACCTTC. The entire variable domain, with the rest obtained from reference TRBV5-1 and TRBJ1-2, is as follows: KAGVTQTPRYLIKTRGQQVTLSCSPISGHRSVSWYQQTPGQGLQFLFEYFSETQRNKGNFPGRFSGRQFSNSRSEMNVSTLELGDSALYLCASSLRGQGDYGYTFGSGTRLTVV.

About this clonotype itself: Germline and junction disagree at one end, which may indicate a read error. The chain is built from TRBV29-1 and TRBJ2-7; TRBD1 agrees at 9 bases. This CDR3 has 11 amino acids. Germline V gene sequence: CDR1 SQVTM, CDR2 ANQGSEA. CDR3: CSVERTGEQHF. In nucleotides, the CDR3 is TGCAGCGTTGAGCGGACAGGGGAGCAGCACTTC.

This clonotype was counted many times. The CDR3 here is CASSSSGRVSYNEQFF. The CDR3 coding sequence is TGTGCCAGCAGCTCTAGCGGGAGGGTTTCCTACAATGAGCAGTTCTTC. This rearrangement joins TRBV7-3 to TRBJ2-1; TRBD2 matches 12 bases. CDR1 SGHTA and CDR2 FQGTGA come from the germline V gene. The V segment lost 4 bases and the J segment 1 base; nucleotides outside the gene matches: 2. The CDR3 loop spans 16 amino acids.

This clonotype was seen ten or more times. The gene calls are TRBV7-9 and TRBJ2-7; 8 bases agree with TRBD1. Germline CDR1 and CDR2: SEHNR and FQNEAQ (reference sequence). CDR3 length equals 14 residues. The ends lost 3 bases at V and 5 bases at J; junction bases unmatched: 6. The CDR3 DNA sequence: TGTGCCAGCAGCTTCGGACAGGGTTCAAACGAGCAGTACTTC. Its protein is CASSFGQGSNEQYF.

This clonotype was seen at least ten times. J is TRBJ2-2 and V is TRBV3-1; 8 bases map to TRBD2. J lost 6 bases, V lost 0 bases, and 6 bases had no gene match. CDR1 LGHDT and CDR2 YNNKEL come from the germline V gene (reference sequence). This CDR3 contains 16 residues. CDR3 coding DNA: TGTGCCAGCAGCCAAGATCCAGCGGGGGAGGCCGGGGAGCTGTTTTTT. It yields the protein CASSQDPAGEAGELFF.

This clonotype was seen ten or more times. The rearrangement uses TRBV13 and TRBJ2-7, with 8 bases that match TRBD1. This CDR3 is built from 15 residues. Trimming cost V 0 bases and J 6 bases; bases outside gene matches: 7. Germline CDR1 PRHDT, CDR2 FYEKMQ (reference sequence). CDR3 bases: TGTGCCAGCAGCTTAGGGCGGCAGGGGGCTTCCGAGCAGTACTTC. The encoded protein is CASSLGRQGASEQYF.

This clonotype has at least ten counts. This chain joins TRBV29-1 and TRBJ2-2; 14 positions match TRBD2. The J segment lost 6 bases and the V segment lost 8 bases, leaving 5 bases of the junction unmatched. From germline, CDR1 is SQVTM and CDR2 ANQGSEA. The CDR3 consists of 14 residues. CDR3 protein: CSIMGLAGAGELFF. CDR3 nucleotides: TGCAGCATCATGGGACTAGCGGGAGCCGGGGAGCTGTTTTTT.

This clonotype has ten or more counts. The chain recombines TRBV5-1 with TRBJ2-5; TRBD1 might be the D (6 bases). With 0 bases removed from V and 3 bases from J, the gap between germline ends came to 9 bases. The CDR3 loop spans 14 amino acids. The germline CDR1 and CDR2 sequences are SGHRS and YFSETQ. CDR3 protein: CASSLDRAEETQYF. The CDR3 coding sequence is TGCGCCAGCAGCTTGGACAGGGCAGAAGAGACCCAGTACTTC.

At least ten counts were recorded for this clonotype. The rearrangement links TRBV5-1 to TRBJ2-1; TRBD2 aligns across 16 bases. The CDR3 runs 19 residues. The germline CDR1 and CDR2 sequences are SGHRS and YFSETQ. V shed 2 bases and J 1 base; nucleotides not matched to a gene: 6. Here the CDR3 DNA reads TGCGCCAGCAGCTTAAGGGGACTAGCGGGAGGGCCGTCCTACAATGAGCAGTTCTTC. It specifies CASSLRGLAGGPSYNEQFF. Full variable domain (remainder filled in from reference TRBV5-1 and TRBJ2-1): KAGVTQTPRYLIKTRGQQVTLSCSPISGHRSVSWYQQTPGQGLQFLFEYFSETQRNKGNFPGRFSGRQFSNSRSEMNVSTLELGDSALYLCASSLRGLAGGPSYNEQFFGPGTRLTVL.

Worth noting for this clonotype: Given a much more abundant clone one base away, this may be a read error. The CDR3 end shows no conserved phenylalanine or tryptophan, and so a read error is likely. The chain has TRBV20-1 and TRBJ1-1; D not certain. Looked up from germline, CDR1 is DFQATT and CDR2 is SNEGSKA (reference sequence). The CDR3 runs 14 residues. V shed 2 bases and J shed 0 bases, with 10 bases lying between them. CDR3 in DNA: TGCAGTGCTAGACAGTGGCAGATGAACACTGAAGCTTTCTAT. This translates into CSARQWQMNTEAFY.

This clonotype was observed many times. The chain combines TRBV20-1 with TRBJ2-7, with 8 bases aligning to TRBD1. The CDR3 extends over 16 amino acids. V trimming: 0 bases; J trimming: 1 base; junction bases outside the gene matches: 8. Germline CDR1 is DFQATT and CDR2 is SNEGSKA (reference sequence). Here the CDR3 reads CSARDRGQALSYEQYF. The CDR3 DNA sequence: TGCAGTGCTAGAGATCGGGGACAGGCTTTATCCTACGAGCAGTACTTC.

This clonotype was observed many times. The chain combines TRBV12-3 or TRBV12-4 with TRBJ2-3; D is possibly TRBD2 (6 bases). V lost 4 bases and J 6 bases, leaving 17 bases between the germline ends. This CDR3 comprises 15 residues. This chain's CDR3 is CASSWLRERGDTQYF. For the CDR3, the DNA is TGTGCCAGCAGTTGGCTGCGGGAACGGGGTGATACGCAGTATTTT.

Points on this clonotype: A much larger clone lies a single base off, so this may be a read error. V gene TRBV11-1 combines with J gene TRBJ2-1; either TRBD1 or TRBD2 may supply D (5 bases each). V was cut by 5 bases and J by 1 base, with 21 bases left in between. Germline CDR1 and CDR2: SGHAT and FQDESV (reference sequence). This CDR3 spans 18 amino acids. The CDR3 DNA reads as TGTGCCAGCAGCCCGTATTCCGGGTCAGGGAGTTCCTACAATGAGCAGTTCTTC. Protein sequence: CASSPYSGSGSSYNEQFF.

Ten or more counts support this clonotype. The chain combines TRBV27 with TRBJ2-5; TRBD1 might be the D (5 bases). CDR1 MNHEY and CDR2 SMNVEV come from the germline V gene (reference sequence). This CDR3 region has 15 residues. Trimming cost V 0 bases and J 1 base, with 9 bases left between them. CDR3 residues: CASSLSLDSQETQYF. CDR3 DNA sequence: TGTGCCAGCAGTTTATCTCTTGACAGCCAAGAGACCCAGTACTTC.

This clonotype was picked up many times. V and J are TRBV9 and TRBJ2-1; 10 bases fit TRBD2. The CDR3 runs 16 residues. CDR1 is SGDLS and CDR2 is YYNGEE in the germline V gene. V trimming: 0 bases; J trimming: 4 bases; junction bases outside the gene matches: 4. The CDR3 sequence: CASSVASGGAYNEQFF. CDR3 coding DNA: TGTGCCAGCAGCGTAGCCAGCGGGGGGGCTTACAATGAGCAGTTCTTC.